This T cell receptor (beta chain) derives from a study of T cell clusters in autoimmune cytopenias. The overall study: Healthy control donors averaged approximately 52 years of age, with a median of approximately 63 years. Findings and limits, study-wide: TRB repertoire shifts in secondary cytopenia and chronic lymphocytic leukemia mostly reflected lymphoma, not autoimmunity.

TRB was amplified by touch-down multiplex PCR, primer pools A and B combined. TCRdb re-called the multiplex PCR reads; every CDR3 protein appears as one record, without DNA. The sample totals some 4,000 distinct CDR3 sequences. TRB was amplified from approximately 230 ng of peripheral blood genomic DNA per sample. By frequency, this clonotype registers medium-sized. Its antigen is unidentified. The germline gives CDR1 LNHDA, CDR2 SQIVND (reference sequence). The CDR3 is 14 amino acids. These data were also reused for a study on T cell repertoires in aging, cancer and after chemotherapy. According to that study: The full dataset contained millions of TCR reads.

The gene calls are TRBV19 and TRBJ1-2; absent DNA, TCRdb's TRBD1 call cannot be checked. The source of this sequence is a human donor in good health. Specimen: peripheral blood. The CDR3 here is CASSIGQGIYGYTF.